This T cell receptor beta chain is drawn from a study of CD8 T cells in ankylosing spondylitis. Study-wide points: Disease-linked clones bore a CD8+ phenotype, appearing relatively rarely in peripheral blood. Clones linked to disease were reported to show significant enrichment in matched ankylosing spondylitis synovial fluid.

Trimming cost V 3 bases and J 5 bases, with 13 bases left between them. The CDR3 is 13 amino acids. Germline V gives CDR1 SQVTM, CDR2 ANQGSEA. This clonotype was observed many times. Its antigen is as yet unknown. Quantitative barcoded 5'-RACE was used to prepare TCR beta libraries. TCRdb re-called the 5' RACE reads through MiXCR, storing one row per CDR3 protein. Of 160,000 or so distinct CDR3 sequences listed, around a tenth are singletons. Sequenced sample: blood, either unsorted or a sorted T cell fraction (not recorded which). This chain connects TRBV29-1 to TRBJ2-5; D tentatively fits TRBD1 or TRBD2 (5 bases each). The sequence was obtained from a female donor with ankylosing spondylitis or in good health (not recorded which). CDR3 in DNA: TGCAGCGTTGACCGGGACCCTCGGGAGACCCAGTACTTC. It encodes CSVDRDPRETQYF.